This T cell receptor beta chain appears in the sequencing data of a study of early T cells in non-severe SARS-CoV-2 infection. At the level of the study: Chains were not paired, and sequencing was done on bulk RNA from unsorted whole blood. The study, taken as a whole, reports: Matching with VDJdb favored anti-spike CD8 responses (missing private and CD4 specificities).

The table lists this clonotype with a few counts. Its antigen is undetermined. The junction had 4 bases not matched to a gene; V was cut back by 5 bases and J by 2 bases. The CDR3 spans 16 residues. Germline V gene data show CDR1 as SEHNR and CDR2 as FQNEAQ (reference sequence). The TCR library protocol was used to attach unique molecular identifiers. These identifiers were attached to individual cDNA molecules. Via MiXCR, TCRdb re-called the 5' RACE reads, giving one row per CDR3 protein. The table lists 70,000 to 85,000 distinct CDR3 sequences, 12% of them singletons. The TCR sequence derives from an adult who was a healthcare worker with PCR-confirmed SARS-CoV-2 infection or an uninfected control (not recorded which). The sequenced material came from whole blood. V is TRBV7-9 and J is TRBJ1-4, with TRBD1 matching over 11 bases. This CDR3 is CASSPGTGGTNEKLFF. The CDR3 DNA is TGTGCCAGCAGCCCCGGGACAGGGGGGACTAATGAAAAACTGTTTTTT.